Only a few counts were recorded for the clone carrying this T cell receptor (beta chain). An amount of RNA that ranged from roughly 0.5 to 1 ug was reverse transcribed with random hexamers. TCRdb reprocessed the immunoSEQ multiplex PCR reads with MiXCR, giving one entry per CDR3 protein. The table records hundreds of thousands of distinct CDR3 sequences, over 75% of them present only once. The sample comes from a study of CD8 T cells in Susac syndrome. CDR1 and CDR2 from the germline V gene are MNHEY and SVGAGI. The V end lost 3 bases, the J end lost 6 bases, and 14 bases lay between the germline ends. The CDR3 spans 14 residues.

Sequenced material: CD8+ T cells from PBMCs. The V gene is TRBV6-5, the J gene TRBJ1-2; D remains unclear. This sequence originates from a human donor with multiple sclerosis. This CDR3 reads CASSYVPGRDGYTF. In DNA form, the CDR3 reads TGTGCCAGCAGTTATGTCCCCGGGAGGGATGGCTACACCTTC.